This T cell receptor beta chain was sequenced for a study of T-cell memory formation after mild COVID-19. Study-wide context: The TCR clusters were mostly specific to one donor. Study conclusions and caveats: Day 15 to 85 contractors were CD4/CD8 balanced; later expanders leaned CD4+. For contracting clones, CD4+ ones sat mainly in CM and EM, CD8+ in EMRA.

Barcoded TCR alpha and TCR beta cDNA libraries with UMIs came from 5'RACE using constant-segment primers. TCRdb recomputed calls from the 5' RACE reads with MiXCR, one row per CDR3 protein. The sample yields 450,000 to 650,000 distinct CDR3 sequences, around 17% seen once. Note on this clonotype: Its antigen is not known.

V was pared by 0 bases and J by 0 bases, with 11 bases between. Germline V gives CDR1 SGHRS, CDR2 YFSETQ. This CDR3 region has 16 residues. The receptor comes from an adult woman who had mild COVID-19 (a few samples of this study predate the infection). Cell type and time point are not known. J is TRBJ2-3 and V is TRBV5-1; perhaps TRBD1 as D (6 bases). The sample comprised PBMCs or a T cell subset sorted from them (not recorded which). CDR3 coding DNA: TGCGCCAGCAGCTTGGAGGTGGGGGCTAGCACAGATACGCAGTATTTT. Its protein is CASSLEVGASTDTQYF.